This is a list of T cell receptor beta chains from one sample in a study of cytomegalovirus exposure and HLA in healthy donors. Produced via immunoSEQ multiplex PCR; TCRdb's table is partial and in-frame only. The sample consists of more than 140,000 clones, 75% of them appearing once. Input material: PBMCs. The receptors were gathered from a man aged 35-49 years in good health and CMV-seronegative. Each CDR3 is given with its conserved first and last residue. The order of the fields is D gene, V gene, clone size, J gene, CDR3 protein, CDR3 DNA. A D gene is named only where the DNA matches it firmly. Some rows have no size entry. The others give once, few or many, or a class for an expanded clone.

D: .; V: TRBV9; size: .; J: TRBJ1-1; CDR3: CASSPGGNTEAFF; DNA: TGTGCCAGCAGCCCAGGAGGAAACACTGAAGCTTTCTTT
D: TRBD2; V: TRBV5-4; size: .; J: TRBJ2-3; CDR3: CASSLAGGTDTQYF; DNA: TGTGCCAGCAGCTTAGCGGGGGGCACAGATACGCAGTATTTT
D: .; V: TRBV7-2; size: few; J: TRBJ1-3; CDR3: CASSLDRRSGNTIYF; DNA: TGTGCCAGCAGCTTAGACAGGCGCTCTGGAAACACCATATATTTT
D: .; V: TRBV28; size: .; J: TRBJ2-3; CDR3: CASSYTTDTQYF; DNA: TGTGCCAGCAGCTATACCACAGATACGCAGTATTTT
D: .; V: TRBV19; size: .; J: TRBJ2-7; CDR3: CASSAGTSNYEQYF; DNA: TGTGCCAGTAGTGCCGGGACTTCCAATTACGAGCAGTACTTC
D: .; V: TRBV5-4; size: .; J: TRBJ1-3; CDR3: CASRRADSGNTIYF; DNA: TGTGCCAGCAGGAGGGCAGACTCTGGAAACACCATATATTTT
D: .; V: TRBV30; size: few; J: TRBJ1-1; CDR3: CAWGQYYTEAFF; DNA: TGTGCCTGGGGTCAATACTACACTGAAGCTTTCTTT
D: .; V: TRBV14; size: .; J: TRBJ1-1; CDR3: CASSQQGARSTEAFF; DNA: TGTGCCAGCAGCCAACAAGGGGCGAGGAGCACTGAAGCTTTCTTT
D: .; V: TRBV6-5; size: .; J: TRBJ1-3; CDR3: CASSPTGSSGNTIYF; DNA: TGTGCCAGCAGTCCCACAGGGTCCTCTGGAAACACCATATATTTT
D: TRBD1; V: TRBV5-1; size: .; J: TRBJ1-5; CDR3: CASSPGQGASNQPQHF; DNA: TGCGCCAGCAGCCCGGGACAGGGGGCCAGTAATCAGCCCCAGCATTTT
D: TRBD1; V: TRBV7-9; size: .; J: TRBJ2-1; CDR3: CASSSLDRGKGASYNEQFF; DNA: TGTGCCAGCAGCTCCTTGGACAGGGGAAAGGGGGCATCCTACAATGAGCAGTTCTTC
D: TRBD2; V: TRBV10-3; size: .; J: TRBJ2-2; CDR3: CAISDSERGVTGELFF; DNA: TGTGCCATCAGTGATTCTGAGCGGGGGGTCACCGGGGAGCTGTTTTTT
D: .; V: TRBV2; size: .; J: TRBJ2-3; CDR3: CARGPGTDTQYF; DNA: TGTGCCAGAGGCCCCGGGACAGATACGCAGTATTTT
D: .; V: TRBV10-1; size: .; J: TRBJ1-1; CDR3: CASSENRVRTEAFF; DNA: TGCGCCAGCAGTGAGAACAGGGTAAGGACTGAAGCTTTCTTT
D: TRBD1; V: TRBV29-1; size: .; J: TRBJ1-2; CDR3: CSVSGTGGNYGYTF; DNA: TGCAGCGTTTCGGGGACAGGGGGCAACTATGGCTACACCTTC
D: .; V: TRBV7-2; size: .; J: TRBJ1-1; CDR3: CASSPGGTEAFF; DNA: TGTGCCAGCAGCCCGGGGGGCACTGAAGCTTTCTTT
D: .; V: TRBV5-1; size: .; J: TRBJ2-2; CDR3: CASSFGSGELFF; DNA: TGCGCCAGCAGCTTTGGTAGCGGGGAGCTGTTTTTT